Here is one TCR beta chain with its context. TCRdb's table, derived via immunoSEQ multiplex PCR, lists solely in-frame clones and lacks some. The sample contains some 200,000 clones, under 95% of which appear only once. From germline, CDR1 is KGHSH and CDR2 LQKENI. This CDR3 has 12 amino acids. V was trimmed by 4 bases and J by 11 bases, leaving 14 bases between them. The sample belongs to a study of T cell responses to AZD1222 COVID-19 vaccine. Study summary: Samples with a second dose at about 4 or about 12 weeks were pooled together.

The gene calls are TRBV18 and TRBJ1-1; D gene uncertain. The sample in question was peripheral blood, obtained on day 0 of AZD1222 vaccination. This receptor was identified in an adult in good health. The CDR3 loop is CASSLDNFGAFF. The CDR3 DNA sequence: TGTGCCAGCTCACTTGACAATTTCGGCGCTTTCTTT. The full variable domain, its missing parts supplied by reference TRBV18 and TRBJ1-1, is NAGVMQNPRHLVRRRGQEARLRCSPMKGHSHVYWYRQLPEEGLKFMVYLQKENIIDESGMPKERFSAEFPKEGPSILRIQQVVRGDSAAYFCASSLDNFGAFFGQGTRLTVV.